This T cell receptor (beta chain) was captured in a study of shared clonotypes between healthy human individuals. The overall study: The cohort comprised a couple of women and a few men. Their ages spanned 18 to 49 years.

CDR1 is GTSNPN and CDR2 is SVGIG in the germline V gene (reference sequence). Between the trimmed V and J ends, which lost 0 bases and 3 bases, there was a span of 14 bases. The CDR3 is 15 residues long. Sequencing was performed with immunoSEQ multiplex PCR; in TCRdb, only in-frame clones are kept and a portion is missing. The sample carries some 1.1 million clones, approximately 80% recorded once. Regarding this clone: Antigen unknown.

Adult donors, all healthy and HIV-negative, had no recent acute infections or vaccinations. Findings and limits, study-wide: Shared clonotypes across all four donors exceeded non-shared ones in generation probability. Sampling covered nothing but blood. Tissue TCR repertoires likely differ from those found in blood.

Source material: memory CD4+ T cells from PBMCs. Described subset: CD45RA-negative fraction. The chain employs TRBV30 and TRBJ1-2; D might be TRBD1 (6 bases). This TCR derives from a man aged 18 to 30 in good health. Some clones in this sample may be carry-over from other donors' samples. CDR3 in amino acids: CAWSVLVRGDYGYTF. The CDR3 DNA follows: TGTGCCTGGAGTGTACTCGTCAGGGGAGACTATGGCTACACCTTC.